The clone carrying this TCR beta chain was detected once. The sample originates from a study of T cell changes during pregnancy in multiple sclerosis. The repertoire was sequenced with immunoSEQ multiplex PCR; TCRdb's copy has only in-frame clones and lacks some. This sample carries around 30,000 clones, just over 90% of them seen once, and the ten largest clones take around 0.44%. Germline CDR1 is MNHEY and CDR2 is SVGAGI. Deletions cut 3 bases from V and 4 bases from J, with 12 bases between. The CDR3 is made up of 14 amino acids. This rearrangement joins TRBV6-5 to TRBJ2-5, with a possible D match to TRBD1 (6 bases). The sequencing here drew on CD4+ T cells from peripheral blood mononuclear cells, taken after pregnancy. This receptor was obtained from a female donor with multiple sclerosis, enrolled in a pregnancy study. The DNA for the CDR3 is TGTGCCAGCAGTTATCAGCAGGGGATAGAGACCCAGTACTTC. Translated, it gives CASSYQQGIETQYF.